This is a list of T cell receptor beta chains from one sample in a study of shared clonotypes between healthy human individuals. TCRdb keeps only in-frame clones here, not all; method: immunoSEQ multiplex PCR. The data show 600,000 or so clones, about 95% seen once. Specimen: naive CD8+ T cells sorted from blood. The source is a young woman in good health. CDR3s include the opening cysteine and the closing phenylalanine or tryptophan. A D gene is named only where the DNA matches it firmly. Not all rows give a size; the values are once, few, many and, for expanded clones, a class.

v_call	clone_size	d_call	j_call	cdr3_aa	cdr3_nt
TRBV7-6	-	-	TRBJ2-5	CASSFQARETQYF	TGTGCCAGCAGCTTCCAGGCCAGGGAGACCCAGTACTTC
TRBV19	-	TRBD2	TRBJ2-1	CASSLAGGVGNEQFF	TGTGCCAGTAGCCTAGCGGGAGGCGTAGGAAATGAGCAGTTCTTC
TRBV6-5	few	TRBD1	TRBJ2-7	CASSYGMDREFLEQYF	TGTGCCAGCAGTTACGGGATGGACAGGGAATTCCTCGAGCAGTACTTC
TRBV6-5	-	-	TRBJ2-1	CASTPTRMHEQFF	TGTGCCAGCACCCCAACGAGGATGCATGAGCAGTTCTTC
TRBV11-2	once	TRBD1	TRBJ2-7	CASSLGTGGPYEQYF	TGTGCCAGCAGCTTAGGGACAGGGGGCCCCTACGAGCAGTACTTC
TRBV6-5	-	-	TRBJ2-7	CASSYSLTEEQYF	TGTGCCAGCAGTTACTCGTTGACAGAAGAGCAGTACTTC
TRBV13	-	TRBD2	TRBJ2-3	CASSFGGRGDTQYF	TGTGCCAGCAGCTTTGGCGGGAGGGGAGATACGCAGTATTTT
TRBV7-8	-	-	TRBJ2-7	CASSLAPSEQYF	TGTGCCAGCAGCTTAGCCCCTTCCGAGCAGTACTTC
TRBV6-1	-	-	TRBJ1-5	CASSEEGDPDQPQHF	TGTGCCAGCAGTGAGGAGGGGGACCCCGATCAGCCCCAGCATTTT
TRBV20-1	once	-	TRBJ1-1	CSAQDGTEAFF	TGCAGTGCCCAAGACGGTACTGAAGCTTTCTTT
TRBV27	-	TRBD2	TRBJ2-7	CASSFSSGRTPYEQYF	TGTGCCAGCAGTTTCTCGAGCGGGAGGACCCCCTACGAGCAGTACTTC
TRBV27	once	-	TRBJ2-7	CASSPSSQSEQYF	TGTGCCAGCAGTCCGAGTTCCCAGTCCGAGCAGTACTTC
TRBV6-1	-	-	TRBJ2-7	CASLDRRSYEQYF	TGTGCCAGCCTGGACCGCCGCTCCTACGAGCAGTACTTC
TRBV5-8	-	TRBD2	TRBJ2-1	CASSPFGTSGDEQFF	TGTGCCAGCAGCCCCTTCGGGACTAGCGGGGATGAGCAGTTCTTC
TRBV28	-	TRBD2	TRBJ2-5	CASSLVASGQETQYF	TGTGCCAGCAGTTTAGTGGCTAGCGGGCAAGAGACCCAGTACTTC
TRBV13	-	-	TRBJ2-7	CASSFGTGIYEQYF	TGTGCCAGCAGCTTTGGGACTGGGATCTACGAGCAGTACTTC
TRBV11-2	-	TRBD2	TRBJ2-3	CASSFSGASTDTQYF	TGTGCCAGCAGCTTTAGCGGGGCTAGCACAGATACGCAGTATTTT